This TCR beta chain was profiled in a study of control samples from healthy donors and cancer patients (dated by TCRdb to 2018 to 2020). As regards this clone: What antigen it recognizes has not been identified. Per-base qualities were not stored, and no clone one base away is much larger.

The method behind the library was the immunoSEQ multiplex PCR assay. The table comes from immuneACCESS by way of TCRdb, which keeps in-frame sequences with V and J called. Part of the clones is missing from these tables; in studies checked, under half for an unresolved V gene and the rest for unknown reasons. The sample profile shows over 150,000 clones; just over 95% of them were found once. 1% of the sample belongs to the ten largest clones. The CDR3 starts with the cysteine, ends with the phenylalanine, and has 19 residues. The retained sequence is limited to the CDR3, 57 bases, with the frame set at the first base. For CDR1 and CDR2, the germline V gene lists SGHTS and YDEGEE. V is cut by 4 bases and J by 1 base, and the space between the germline ends is 26 bases.

Sequencing was done on a sample of blood. This receptor was obtained from a woman aged 25-40 years in good health. The V and J genes are TRBV5-8 and TRBJ2-5, with TRBD1 perhaps the D gene, on 6 matching bases. The CDR3 in this case is CASSQSPKQGEDLQETQYF. The DNA is TGTGCCAGCAGCCAAAGCCCGAAACAGGGAGAAGACCTCCAAGAGACCCAGTACTTC.